The TCR beta chain under discussion was sequenced for a study of T cell repertoires in cytomegalovirus infection. A few counts support this clonotype. TCRdb re-derived calls from the reads in MiXCR, one entry per CDR3 protein. The sample contains more than 650,000 distinct CDR3 sequences, approximately 34% of which appear only once. This sequence originates from a human donor in good health (CMV status not recorded). Some clones in this sample may be carry-over from other donors' samples. Material for sequencing was PBMCs.

The CDR3 protein is CSARGGTGEEKLFF. The CDR3 DNA reads TGCAGTGCTAGAGGCGGGACAGGGGAAGAAAAACTGTTTTTT. V gene TRBV20-1 combines with J gene TRBJ1-4, with 10 bases lining up with TRBD1. Germline V gene sequence: CDR1 DFQATT, CDR2 SNEGSKA (reference sequence). The CDR3 spans 14 residues. V lost 1 base and J lost 8; bases outside the gene matches: 4.